The source of this T cell receptor beta chain is a study of identical twins. Study-wide findings and caveats: When twins shared out-of-frame alpha sequences, those sequences had excess low generation probability. Instead of following the same donors, the conclusions were based on cross-sectional statistical analysis. While abundant cord blood beta clonotypes carried fewer insertions, memory repertoires showed no such pattern.

TCRdb processed the 5' RACE reads anew with MiXCR; each CDR3 protein has one entry. The table shows some 790,000 distinct CDR3 sequences, with about 18% occurring only once. Trimming left V 4 bases short and J 5 bases short, with 10 bases between. Germline V gene lookup returns CDR1 SGHRS and CDR2 YFSETQ. This CDR3 is 13 amino acids long. To note about this clonotype: Its specificity is unknown.

The same specimen was also included in a second study, on T cells expressing NK-cell markers.

This TCR derives from a woman aged 18 to 35 in good health. J is TRBJ2-1 and V is TRBV5-1; no firm D call. Material: PBMCs. The CDR3 is CASSREVHNEQFF. The CDR3 region has the DNA TGCGCCAGCAGCCGTGAGGTGCACAATGAGCAGTTCTTC.